Listed below are T cell receptor beta chains from one sample, sequenced in a study of blood T cell repertoires in COVID-19. Produced via immunoSEQ multiplex PCR; TCRdb's table is partial and in-frame only. The sample includes roughly 290,000 clones, approximately 86% of them seen just once. Sequencing was carried out using peripheral blood. Receptors originate from a woman in her twenties or thirties who had recovered from COVID-19. Both conserved end residues are part of each CDR3.

v_call	j_call	cdr3_aa
TRBV19	TRBJ1-2	CASSLRAGPYGYTF
TRBV14	TRBJ2-3	CASSQDLGDTQYF
TRBV2	TRBJ2-3	CASSEWLAGGTDTQYF
TRBV7-2	TRBJ2-7	CASSSGGDYTYEQYF
TRBV4-2	TRBJ1-2	CASSQPAGNGYTF
TRBV7-2	TRBJ1-2	CASSLEGARYGYTF
TRBV4-1	TRBJ2-1	CASSQDGLAGGRFF
TRBV5-1	TRBJ1-4	CASSLMTGEEEKLFF
TRBV7-2	TRBJ2-7	CASSKRQGAAYEQYF
TRBV5-8	TRBJ2-3	CASSQVSPGSADTQYF
TRBV2	TRBJ2-2	CASSEDSLGELFF
TRBV2	TRBJ2-2	CASSDPGTGAAGELFF
TRBV20-1	TRBJ2-3	CSASGLAGPTDTQYF
TRBV6-2/TRBV6-3	TRBJ2-2	CASSYDRGAGELFF
TRBV6-5	TRBJ2-3	CASSTTSGRADTQYF
TRBV6-1	TRBJ1-2	CASSEPPGGYTF
TRBV6-5	TRBJ1-5	CASTQGDSNQPQHF
TRBV10-3	TRBJ2-1	CAIHDGTSGNNEQFF
TRBV14	TRBJ2-1	CASSRGSSGRPNEQFF
TRBV28	TRBJ2-7	CASSYTGTTNYEQYF
TRBV12-3/TRBV12-4	TRBJ2-7	CASSLTSLYEQYF
TRBV7-2	TRBJ2-5	CASSSTGPQETQYF
TRBV6-5	TRBJ1-1	CASSYSHRAEAFF
TRBV15	TRBJ2-3	CATSRDLSSTDTQYF
TRBV2	TRBJ1-4	CASRAGTGTTNEKLFF
TRBV5-1	TRBJ2-1	CASSYQASGGNEQFF
TRBV19	TRBJ1-2	CASSDERGWDYGYTF
TRBV6-7	TRBJ1-6	CASSYEDRGLGTPLHF
TRBV7-9	TRBJ1-5	CASSRQGAGNQPQHF
TRBV27	TRBJ1-4	CASRNRANEKLFF
TRBV28	TRBJ2-7	CASSFRGRPYEQYF
TRBV4-3	TRBJ2-3	CASSQDGAGGYTDTQYF
TRBV2	TRBJ2-7	CASQGTTYEQYF
TRBV9	TRBJ1-6	CASSTRQGGNSPLHF
TRBV3-1/TRBV3-2	TRBJ2-7	CASSQEGGYYEQYF
TRBV3-1/TRBV3-2	TRBJ2-3	CASSQNSGQSTDTQYF
TRBV6-5	TRBJ2-5	CASSYGLVAGTETQYF
TRBV6-6	TRBJ1-6	CASFGGNSPLHF
TRBV6-5	TRBJ2-7	CASSYSGTGDEQYF
TRBV7-9	TRBJ2-7	CASSERRGSYEQYF
TRBV2	TRBJ2-1	CASSEYRDTSYNEQFF
TRBV5-1	TRBJ1-4	CASSSGGTGVLNEKLFF
TRBV7-2	TRBJ2-2	CASTAGGLGELFF
TRBV19	TRBJ2-1	CASTPEEYSYNEQFF
TRBV5-8	TRBJ1-1	CASLPGRSFFGNTEAFF
TRBV15	TRBJ1-2	CATSRAETGFGGYTF
TRBV7-9	TRBJ2-7	CASRPDSGYSYEQYF
TRBV3-1/TRBV3-2	TRBJ2-1	CASSQVQGDEQFF
TRBV6-5	TRBJ1-2	CASSYSTGDNYGYTF
TRBV2	TRBJ2-3	CASSEGAGADTQYF
TRBV4-1	TRBJ2-1	CASSSPNNEQFF
TRBV6-5	TRBJ1-3	CASSPIRQGYNTIYF
TRBV30	TRBJ1-3	CAIRSSGNTIYF
TRBV5-1	TRBJ2-4	CASSLGLAGGKNIQYF
TRBV11-1	TRBJ2-7	CASSPSLPGGVEQYF
TRBV24-1	TRBJ2-5	CATSGWSSQETQYF
TRBV7-9	TRBJ2-7	CASSLLAGLDEQYF
TRBV20-1	TRBJ2-5	CSALKETQYF